Below, one TCR beta chain is given with its context. This entry comes from a study of blood T cell repertoires in COVID-19. Profiling relied on immunoSEQ multiplex PCR, and the TCRdb table lists in-frame clones only, not all of them. This sample has some 220,000 clones; 70% to 90% occur once, and the top ten carry around 5.5%. Trimming took 4 bases from V and 5 from J; bases not matched to a gene: 5. The V gene's germline CDR1 is KGHDR and CDR2 SFDVKD. The CDR3 totals 16 residues. Specimen: peripheral blood. The source of this sequence is a man in his forties or fifties with COVID-19, enrolled during active disease. This chain joins TRBV24-1 and TRBJ2-3; 13 bases are shared with TRBD2. CDR3 in amino acids: CATSEILAGGGDTQYF. CDR3 DNA sequence: TGTGCCACCAGTGAGATACTAGCGGGGGGGGGAGATACGCAGTATTTT.